Below are 3 T cell receptor beta chains sequenced from a single sample in a study of T-cell reconstitution after alpha-beta-depleted transplantation in children. The TCRbeta library incorporated unique molecular identifiers. TCRdb re-called the PCR reads with MiXCR, one entry per CDR3 protein. This table has 500,000 to 750,000 distinct CDR3 sequences, 10% to 15% appearing once. The source was PBMCs, mostly from graft donor cells, collected 360 days after TCRalphabeta/CD19-depleted stem cell transplant. The receptors originated from a male patient aged 10-17 years who had a stem cell transplant for acute myeloid leukemia, so the T cells may come from the graft donor.

The chain carries TRBV9 and TRBJ2-1, with 13 bases lining up with TRBD2. The CDR3 spans 16 residues. The V segment lost 2 bases and the J segment 3 bases; nucleotides outside the gene matches: 2. From germline, CDR1 is SGDLS and CDR2 YYNGEE. The DNA for the CDR3 is TGTGCCAGCAGCGTGTGGACTAGCGGGAGCTACAATGAGCAGTTCTTC. Protein: CASSVWTSGSYNEQFF.

The chain couples TRBV3-1 to TRBJ2-1; 10 nucleotides align to TRBD2. V lost 1 base and J lost 2; bases outside the gene matches: 2. The CDR3 totals 16 residues. Germline V gene lookup returns CDR1 LGHDT and CDR2 YNNKEL (reference sequence). CDR3 amino acids: CASSQAGTSAYNEQFF. In nucleotides, the CDR3 is TGTGCCAGCAGCCAAGCCGGGACTAGCGCCTACAATGAGCAGTTCTTC.

This clonotype appeared many times. The genes are TRBV5-6 and TRBJ2-1, with D possibly TRBD1 on 6 matching bases. V shed 5 bases and J shed 0 bases, with 12 bases lying between them. Germline loops: CDR1 SGHDT, CDR2 YYEEEE. There are 15 residues in the CDR3. CDR3 region: CASSGGLGSYNEQFF. In nucleotides, the CDR3 is TGTGCCAGCAGTGGGGGCCTTGGCTCCTACAATGAGCAGTTCTTC.